What follows are 2 T cell receptor beta chains derived from one specimen sequenced in a study of blood T cells in healthy people across ages. Primed by a sample-barcoded 5' primer and a J-beta primer mix, a second PCR proceeded for about 7 to 12 cycles. TCRdb itself ran the 5' RACE reads through MiXCR, one entry per CDR3 protein. The data contain roughly 900,000 distinct CDR3 sequences, 25% to 30% of them seen just once; the ten biggest clones take up around 16%. Sequencing was performed on blood. The receptors come from a woman older than 75 in good health.

Notes on this clonotype: This may stem from a read error, because a much larger clone lies one nucleotide away. The chain has TRBV20-1 and TRBJ2-1, with 12 bases matching TRBD1. The V gene's germline CDR1 is DFQATT and CDR2 SNEGSKA (reference sequence). The length of the CDR3 is 14 residues. Losses at the gene ends were 6 bases for V and 8 bases for J; bases not matched to a gene: 8. The CDR3 DNA reads TGCAGTGCGACAGGGACAGGGGGCCGCCATGAGCAGTTCTTC. It codes for CSATGTGGRHEQFF.

This clonotype was picked up many times. The chain combines TRBV11-3 with TRBJ2-5; D is tentatively TRBD1 or TRBD2 (5 bases each). The CDR3 length is 15 residues. Trimming cost V 1 base and J 0 bases, with 9 bases left between them. Germline CDR1 SGHNT, CDR2 YENEEA. As DNA, the CDR3 is TGTGCCAGCAGCTTAGTCGGGACGCACCAAGAGACCCAGTACTTC. Protein: CASSLVGTHQETQYF.